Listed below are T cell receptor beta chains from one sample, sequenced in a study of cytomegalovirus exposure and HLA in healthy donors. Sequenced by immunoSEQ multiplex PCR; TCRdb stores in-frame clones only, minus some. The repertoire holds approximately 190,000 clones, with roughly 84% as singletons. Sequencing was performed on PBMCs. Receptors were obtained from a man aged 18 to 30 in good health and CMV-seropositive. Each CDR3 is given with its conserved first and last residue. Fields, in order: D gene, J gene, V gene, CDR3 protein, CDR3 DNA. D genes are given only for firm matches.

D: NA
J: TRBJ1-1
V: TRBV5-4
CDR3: CASSTNTPGTEAFF
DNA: TGTGCCAGCAGCACTAATACCCCGGGCACTGAAGCTTTCTTT

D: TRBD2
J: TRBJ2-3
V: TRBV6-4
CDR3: CASSLDSGGADTQYF
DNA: TGTGCCAGCAGTCTCGACAGCGGGGGGGCAGATACGCAGTATTTT

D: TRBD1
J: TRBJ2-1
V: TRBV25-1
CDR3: CASSATGGVVNEQFF
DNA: TGTGCCAGCAGTGCTACAGGGGGTGTAGTAAATGAGCAGTTCTTC

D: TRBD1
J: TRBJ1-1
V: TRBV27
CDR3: CASSFSGGGTEAFF
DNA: TGTGCCAGCAGTTTTTCAGGGGGCGGCACTGAAGCTTTCTTT

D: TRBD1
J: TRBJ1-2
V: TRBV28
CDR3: CASSIAGTGIVSGYTF
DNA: TGTGCCAGCAGTATAGCCGGGACAGGGATCGTGTCTGGCTACACCTTC

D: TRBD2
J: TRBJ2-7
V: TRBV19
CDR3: CASSPLAGRSEQYF
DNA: TGTGCCAGTAGTCCGCTAGCGGGGCGGAGCGAGCAGTACTTC

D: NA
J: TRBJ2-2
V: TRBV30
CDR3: CAWSVEGANTGELFF
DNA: TGTGCCTGGAGCGTCGAAGGAGCGAACACCGGGGAGCTGTTTTTT

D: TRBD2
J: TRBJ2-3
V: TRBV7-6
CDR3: CASSLGASGRVDTQYF
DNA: TGTGCCAGCAGCTTAGGAGCTAGCGGGAGGGTAGATACGCAGTATTTT

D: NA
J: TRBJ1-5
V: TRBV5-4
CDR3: CASSRGINQPQHF
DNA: TGTGCCAGCAGCCGAGGGATAAATCAGCCCCAGCATTTT

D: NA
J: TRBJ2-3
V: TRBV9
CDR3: CASSVGRREAHFSTDTQYF
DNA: TGTGCCAGCAGCGTAGGTCGGAGGGAAGCCCACTTTTCCACAGATACGCAGTATTTT

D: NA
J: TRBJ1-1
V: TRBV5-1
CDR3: CASSLYSRGEAFF
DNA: TGCGCCAGCAGCTTGTATTCTAGGGGAGAAGCTTTCTTT

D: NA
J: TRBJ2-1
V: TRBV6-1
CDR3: CASSEAVGAQTRFF
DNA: TGTGCCAGCAGTGAAGCGGTAGGGGCCCAGACCCGGTTCTTC

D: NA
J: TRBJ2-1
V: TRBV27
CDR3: CASRPLRGLGEQFF
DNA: TGTGCCAGCAGGCCACTCCGAGGTTTGGGTGAGCAGTTCTTC

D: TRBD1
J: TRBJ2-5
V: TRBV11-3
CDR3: CASSHGTGKETQYF
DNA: TGTGCCAGCAGCCACGGGACAGGGAAAGAGACCCAGTACTTC

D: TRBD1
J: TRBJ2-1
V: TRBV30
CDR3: CAWARQGIAYNEQFF
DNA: TGTGCCTGGGCCAGACAGGGGATCGCTTACAATGAGCAGTTCTTC

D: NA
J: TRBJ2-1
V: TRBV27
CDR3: CASSLSGGKWDNEQFF
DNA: TGTGCCAGCAGTTTATCTGGGGGGAAGTGGGACAATGAGCAGTTCTTC

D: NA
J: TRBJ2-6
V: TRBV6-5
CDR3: CASIGGEAGANVLTF
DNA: TGTGCCAGCATCGGCGGGGAAGCTGGGGCCAACGTCCTGACTTTC

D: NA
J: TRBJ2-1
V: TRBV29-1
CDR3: CSVQLSNEQFF
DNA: TGCAGCGTTCAATTGAGCAATGAGCAGTTCTTC

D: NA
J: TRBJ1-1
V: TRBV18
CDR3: CASSQGRAEAFF
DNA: TGTGCCAGCTCACAAGGCCGGGCTGAAGCTTTCTTT

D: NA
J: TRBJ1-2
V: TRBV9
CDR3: CASSARVVSDGYTF
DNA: TGTGCCAGCAGCGCCCGGGTTGTATCAGATGGCTACACCTTC

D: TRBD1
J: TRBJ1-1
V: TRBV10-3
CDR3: CAIRSDRGNTEAFF
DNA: TGTGCCATCAGATCAGACAGGGGGAACACTGAAGCTTTCTTT

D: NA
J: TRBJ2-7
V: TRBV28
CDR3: CASSTRRVYEQYF
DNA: TGTGCCAGCAGCACCCGGAGGGTCTACGAGCAGTACTTC

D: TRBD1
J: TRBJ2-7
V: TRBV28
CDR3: CASSFPPTGIKQYF
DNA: TGTGCCAGCAGTTTCCCTCCGACAGGGATCAAGCAGTACTTC

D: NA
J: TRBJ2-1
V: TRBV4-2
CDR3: CASSQYAGNHDNEQFF
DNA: TGTGCCAGCAGCCAGTACGCGGGAAACCATGACAATGAGCAGTTCTTC

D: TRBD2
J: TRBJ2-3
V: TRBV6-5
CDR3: CASRTSGTDTQYF
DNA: TGTGCCAGCAGGACTAGCGGCACAGATACGCAGTATTTT

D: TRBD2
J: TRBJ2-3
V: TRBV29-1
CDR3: CSVGGAGLAGGPDTQYF
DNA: TGCAGCGTTGGGGGTGCGGGACTAGCGGGAGGGCCGGATACGCAGTATTTT